This TCR beta chain emerged from a study of radiotherapy plus CTLA-4 blockade in lung cancer. A note on this clone: Its antigen is unidentified.

Patients in the study, people with chemo-refractory metastatic non-small-cell lung cancer, received focal radiation plus ipilimumab CTLA-4 blockade. Germline loops: CDR1 MNHNS, CDR2 SASEGT. The CDR3 consists of 14 residues. The V gene lost 2 bases and the J gene lost 10 bases, with 17 bases spanning the gap. Overall study results and limits: Tumor-derived TCR clones expanded in blood after radiotherapy plus ipilimumab.

Measured with immunoSEQ multiplex PCR; TCRdb has only the in-frame clones, and not every one. The repertoire holds around 78,000 clones, about 79% seen once, with less than 4% in the top ten. The specimen comprised peripheral blood, sampled from a patient treated with radiotherapy plus ipilimumab. The V and J genes are TRBV6-1 and TRBJ2-5; no definite D call. The source is a human donor with non-small cell lung cancer who had a partial response to radiotherapy plus ipilimumab. Some clones in this sample may be carry-over from other donors' samples. In nucleotides, the CDR3 is TGTGCCAGCAGTGAATTCCCCTCCGCTTCGGGCCAGTACTTC. Translating gives CASSEFPSASGQYF.